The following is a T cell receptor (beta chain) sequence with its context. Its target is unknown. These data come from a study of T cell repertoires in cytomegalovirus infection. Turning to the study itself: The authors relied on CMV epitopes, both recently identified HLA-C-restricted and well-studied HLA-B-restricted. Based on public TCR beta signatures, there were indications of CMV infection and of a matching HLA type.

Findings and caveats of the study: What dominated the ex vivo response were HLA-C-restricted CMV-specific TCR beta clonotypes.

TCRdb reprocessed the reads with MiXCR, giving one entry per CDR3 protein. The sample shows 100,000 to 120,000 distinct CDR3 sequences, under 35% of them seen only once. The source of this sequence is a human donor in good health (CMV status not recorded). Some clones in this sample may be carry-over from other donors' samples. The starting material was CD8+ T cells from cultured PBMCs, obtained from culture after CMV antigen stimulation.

In nucleotides, the CDR3 is TGCAGTGCTAGAGATGGGGCAGAGAATCAGCCCCAGCATTTT. Its protein is CSARDGAENQPQHF. J is TRBJ1-5 and V is TRBV20-1; maybe TRBD1 (5 bases). Germline loops: CDR1 DFQATT, CDR2 SNEGSKA (reference sequence). V was shortened by 0 bases and J by 4 bases, with 10 bases between the two germline ends. The CDR3 runs to 14 residues.